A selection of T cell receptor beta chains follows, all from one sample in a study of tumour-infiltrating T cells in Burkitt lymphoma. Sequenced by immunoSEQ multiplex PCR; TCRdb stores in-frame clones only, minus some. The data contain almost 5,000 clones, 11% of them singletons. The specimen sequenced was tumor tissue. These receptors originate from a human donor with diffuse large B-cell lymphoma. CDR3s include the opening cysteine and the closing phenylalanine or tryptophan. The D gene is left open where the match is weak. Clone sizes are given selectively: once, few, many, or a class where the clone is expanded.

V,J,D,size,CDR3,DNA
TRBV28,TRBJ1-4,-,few,CASDSGDVREKLFF,TGTGCCAGCGATTCAGGGGACGTACGTGAAAAACTGTTTTTT
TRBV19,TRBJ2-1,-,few,CASSIDGGSSSYNEQFF,TGTGCCAGTAGTATAGATGGGGGTAGCAGCTCCTACAATGAGCAGTTCTTC
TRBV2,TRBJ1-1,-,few,CASSILGQRNTEAFF,TGTGCCAGCAGTATTCTAGGACAGAGGAACACTGAAGCTTTCTTT
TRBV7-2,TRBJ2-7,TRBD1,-,CASSLVPGGPYEQYF,TGTGCCAGCAGCTTAGTCCCAGGGGGACCCTACGAGCAGTACTTC
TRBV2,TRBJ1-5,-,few,CASSDIGLNQPQHF,TGTGCCAGCAGTGATATAGGGCTTAATCAGCCCCAGCATTTT
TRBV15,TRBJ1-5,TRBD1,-,CATSRSTGVGNQPQHF,TGTGCCACCAGCAGATCGACAGGGGTTGGGAATCAGCCCCAGCATTTT
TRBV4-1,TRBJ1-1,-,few,CASSQDAGGSGEAFF,TGCGCCAGCAGCCAAGATGCCGGGGGCTCGGGTGAAGCTTTCTTT
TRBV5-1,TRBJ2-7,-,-,CASRALLSYEQYF,TGCGCCAGCCGGGCTCTACTCTCCTACGAGCAGTACTTC
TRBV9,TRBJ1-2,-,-,CASSVEFNKGYTF,TGTGCCAGCAGCGTAGAGTTCAACAAAGGCTACACCTTC
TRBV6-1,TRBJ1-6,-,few,CASSEALGKANNSPLHF,TGTGCCAGCAGTGAAGCGCTTGGGAAAGCAAATAATTCACCCCTCCACTTT
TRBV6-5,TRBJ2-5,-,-,CASRYRERPQETQYF,TGTGCCAGCAGATACAGGGAGAGGCCCCAAGAGACCCAGTACTTC
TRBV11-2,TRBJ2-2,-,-,CASSLEIDTGELFF,TGTGCCAGCAGCTTAGAAATAGACACCGGGGAGCTGTTTTTT
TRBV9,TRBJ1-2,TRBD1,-,CASMGQGDYGYTF,TGTGCCAGCATGGGACAGGGAGACTATGGCTACACCTTC